The present entry profiles one T cell receptor (beta chain) with its context. The record originates from a study of cytomegalovirus exposure and HLA in healthy donors. The germline V gene encodes CDR1 MNHGY and CDR2 SAAAGT. V dropped 7 bases and J dropped 5; count of bases not matched to a gene: 12. This CDR3 has 16 residues. With 60 Vbeta and 13 Jbeta primers, the PCR was carried out. Assay: immunoSEQ multiplex PCR; the TCRdb copy retains only in-frame clones and omits some. Among approximately 100,000 clones listed, roughly 69% were seen once. This clonotype originated in a man in his thirties or forties in good health and CMV-seropositive. The sequencing sample was made of PBMCs. The V call is TRBV6-8, the J call TRBJ2-2, with 8 nucleotides matching TRBD1. The CDR3 loop is CASNQMGQGATGELFF. CDR3 in DNA: TGTGCCAGCAACCAAATGGGGCAGGGGGCAACCGGGGAGCTGTTTTTT.